The 4 T cell receptor beta chains below all came from one sample that was sequenced in a study of T cell clones after liver transplantation. The method was immunoSEQ multiplex PCR; TCRdb's version includes in-frame clones alone and lacks a portion of them. The profile shows under 150,000 clones, 90% of them singletons. The sequenced sample was CD4+ T cells from blood, obtained 12 months after liver transplant. The source is a human patient who received a liver transplant. Some T cells may be the graft donor's.

The CDR3, as DNA: TGTGCCAGCAGTCGAAGCTCCTACGAGCAGTACTTC. Its translation: CASSRSSYEQYF. This chain joins TRBV6-5 and TRBJ2-7; D remains unclear. The V gene's germline CDR1 is MNHEY and CDR2 SVGAGI. CDR3 size: 12 residues. V lost 5 bases, J lost 0 bases, and 5 bases lay in between.

CDR3 sequence (DNA): TGTGCCAGCAGCCAAGGGCTAGCGGGACGTAAGCAGTACTTC. This encodes CASSQGLAGRKQYF. The chain employs TRBV14 and TRBJ2-7; 9 bases are shared with TRBD2. The ends lost 1 base at V and 8 bases at J; junction bases unmatched: 6. Germline V gives CDR1 SGHDN, CDR2 FVKESK. The CDR3 is made up of 14 amino acids.

Only one count was recorded for this clone. V is TRBV20-1 and J is TRBJ2-2; D call uncertain. The CDR3 covers 11 residues. From germline, CDR1 is DFQATT and CDR2 SNEGSKA (reference sequence). V was shortened by 3 bases and J by 3 bases, with 2 bases between the two germline ends. CDR3 bases: TGCAGTGCTAGTTACACCGGGGAGCTGTTTTTT. Translation gives CSASYTGELFF.

The gene calls are TRBV5-1 and TRBJ1-4; tentative D call: TRBD1 (5 bases). CDR1 and CDR2 from the germline V gene are SGHRS and YFSETQ. The ends were cut back, 5 bases at V and 5 bases at J, with 13 bases in the middle. This CDR3 is built from 14 residues. The CDR3 reads CASSRGRRNEKLFF. The DNA of the CDR3 is TGCGCCAGCAGTCGGGGCAGGAGAAATGAAAAACTGTTTTTT.